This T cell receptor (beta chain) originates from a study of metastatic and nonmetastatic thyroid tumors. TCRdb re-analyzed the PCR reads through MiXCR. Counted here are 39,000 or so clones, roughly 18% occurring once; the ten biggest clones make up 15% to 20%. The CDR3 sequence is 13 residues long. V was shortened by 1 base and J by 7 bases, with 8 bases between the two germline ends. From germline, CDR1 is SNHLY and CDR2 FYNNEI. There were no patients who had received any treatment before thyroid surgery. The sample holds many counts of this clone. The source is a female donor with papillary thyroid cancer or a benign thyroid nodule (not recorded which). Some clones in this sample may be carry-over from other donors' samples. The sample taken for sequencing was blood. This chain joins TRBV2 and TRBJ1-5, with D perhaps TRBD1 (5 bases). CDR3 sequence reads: CASSEGNRQPQHF. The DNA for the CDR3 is TGTGCCAGCAGTGAAGGAAACAGGCAGCCCCAGCATTTT.